This TCR beta chain came from a study of lymphopenia after photon versus proton radiotherapy. The ends lost 2 bases at V and 4 bases at J; junction bases unmatched: 4. There are 14 residues in the CDR3. CDR1 MNHEY and CDR2 SVGAGI come from the germline V gene. Study-level points and caveats: After the lymphocyte nadir, photon-treated repertoires showed oligoclonal expansion, especially of CD8+ Temra cells. Survival link was tested only in deceased patients; proton benefit remains a possibility.

Points on this clone: Antigen: not known.

Assay: immunoSEQ multiplex PCR; the TCRdb copy retains only in-frame clones and omits some. The sample yields under 70,000 clones, about nine tenths seen once. The chain uses TRBV6-5 and TRBJ1-1; TRBD1 agrees at 7 bases. The sequence derives from a woman aged 35 to 49 with cholangiocarcinoma. Sequencing used peripheral blood, obtained from a patient treated with photon-based radiotherapy. The CDR3 loop is CASSYEGAATEAFF. The DNA for the CDR3 is TGTGCCAGCAGTTACGAGGGGGCGGCCACTGAAGCTTTCTTT.